What follows describes a single TCR beta chain. As yet, its antigen is unknown. The entry originates in a study of PD-L1 blockade in urothelial cancer. Findings and caveats of the study: The study found that durable-benefit patients expanded tumor-associated blood clones more at 3 weeks.

Some clones are missing from TCRdb's copy, which holds only in-frame ones; the method was immunoSEQ multiplex PCR. This table has about 52,000 clones, around 77% appearing once. The V and J ends lost 4 bases and 5 bases, in that order; junction bases with no gene match: 6. The germline V gene encodes CDR1 LGHNA and CDR2 YNFKEQ. This CDR3 contains 15 residues. The chain recombines TRBV4-2 with TRBJ2-5, with TRBD2 matching 11 bases. The clonotype was recovered from a man aged 65 to 85 with urothelial cancer. This specimen consisted of PBMCs, obtained around atezolizumab (anti-PD-L1) treatment. The DNA for the CDR3 is TGTGCCAGCAGCCCACTAGCGGGAGATAGCGAGACCCAGTACTTC. Translating it yields CASSPLAGDSETQYF.